Sequencing of this T cell receptor beta chain was carried out in a study of T cell repertoires in cytomegalovirus infection. Study-level background: A matching HLA type, together with CMV infection, was signaled by public TCR beta signatures.

Germline V gene data show CDR1 as SGHRS and CDR2 as YFSETQ. The trim removed 4 bases at V and 2 bases at J, leaving 5 bases unmatched. The CDR3 spans 15 residues. A single record per CDR3 protein comes from TCRdb applying MiXCR to the reads. This sample has more than 650,000 distinct CDR3 sequences, with 35% to 45% found just once. Material: PBMCs. The chain is built from TRBV5-1 and TRBJ1-1, with 10 positions matching TRBD1. This TCR was recovered from a human donor in good health (CMV status not recorded). Some clones in this sample may be carry-over from other donors' samples. This chain's CDR3 is CASSVDRGGNTEAFF. For the CDR3, the DNA is TGCGCCAGCAGCGTGGACAGGGGGGGAAACACTGAAGCTTTCTTT.